This T cell receptor beta chain was sequenced for a study of T cell changes during pregnancy in multiple sclerosis. V was clipped by 4 bases and J by 6 bases, with 7 bases between them. Germline V gene lookup returns CDR1 LNHNV and CDR2 YYDKDF (reference sequence). CDR3 size: 13 residues. Some clones are missing from TCRdb's copy, which holds only in-frame ones; the method was immunoSEQ multiplex PCR. The sample includes tens of thousands of clones, 85% to 90% seen only once; the top ten take under 12%. Source: CD8+ T cells from peripheral blood mononuclear cells, taken in the second trimester of pregnancy. The sequence came from a female donor with multiple sclerosis, enrolled in a pregnancy study. The chain carries TRBV15 and TRBJ1-6, with D perhaps TRBD1 (5 bases). CDR3 in DNA: TGTGCCACCAGCACGGGGGGTAATTCACCCCTCCACTTT. Amino acids: CATSTGGNSPLHF.